This TCR beta chain appears in the sequencing data of a study of CD8+CD57+ T cells in acquired aplastic anemia. In patients chosen for sequencing, flow cytometry had shown CD8+CD57+ cell expansion. The CDR3 has 13 amino acids. Germline CDR1 SSHAT, CDR2 FNYEAQ (reference sequence). Using genomic DNA as the template, TCR beta VDJ and CDR3 profiling was carried out. Each CDR3 protein gets one entry after TCRdb re-called the reads with MiXCR. Of just over 450,000 distinct CDR3 sequences listed, about a third are singletons. A remark on this clonotype: As yet, its antigen is unknown. One end of the junction fails to match germline, which may point to a read error.

Overall study results and limits: Found in both controls and patients were approximately 30 CD8+ CDR3 sequences. In CD8+ cells, Simpson's diversity showed no significant difference between patients and controls.

This receptor was identified in a human donor with aplastic anemia. Sequences were obtained from sorted CD4+, CD8+, or CD8+CD57+ T cells (not recorded which) from PBMCs. The rearrangement uses TRBV7-7 and TRBJ2-6; D is unclear. The CDR3 loop is CASSPGGANVLTF. CDR3 nucleotide sequence: TGTGCTAGCAGCCCTGGAGGGGCCAACGTCCTGACTTTC.